The clone carrying this T cell receptor beta chain was seen a handful of times. Its antigen is currently unknown. Isolation per sample recovered at least 7 million PBMCs. A second about 6 to 11 cycle PCR used barcoded and J-beta primers. Each CDR3 protein gets one entry after TCRdb re-called the 5' RACE reads with MiXCR. The sample holds approximately 760,000 distinct CDR3 sequences, roughly 25% seen once. This entry belongs to a study of blood T cells in healthy people across ages. Overall study results and limits: PBMCs left unsorted prevented a conclusive naive versus antigen-experienced comparison. In long-lived donors, naive CD4+ cell counts and diversity exceeded those of aged donors.

CDR1 and CDR2 (germline): SGHAT, FQNNGV. V gave up 6 bases and J gave up 5 bases; unmatched junction bases: 6. This CDR3 has 13 residues. This sample was shared with a second study, whose subject was T cells of mothers and their children.

The V and J genes are TRBV11-2 and TRBJ2-5; TRBD1 matches 7 bases. The source of this sequence is a boy between 5 and 17 years old in good health. The sequencing sample was made of blood. CDR3 coding DNA: TGTGCCAGCAGGAGGACAGGCGGGGAGACCCAGTACTTC. This encodes CASRRTGGETQYF.